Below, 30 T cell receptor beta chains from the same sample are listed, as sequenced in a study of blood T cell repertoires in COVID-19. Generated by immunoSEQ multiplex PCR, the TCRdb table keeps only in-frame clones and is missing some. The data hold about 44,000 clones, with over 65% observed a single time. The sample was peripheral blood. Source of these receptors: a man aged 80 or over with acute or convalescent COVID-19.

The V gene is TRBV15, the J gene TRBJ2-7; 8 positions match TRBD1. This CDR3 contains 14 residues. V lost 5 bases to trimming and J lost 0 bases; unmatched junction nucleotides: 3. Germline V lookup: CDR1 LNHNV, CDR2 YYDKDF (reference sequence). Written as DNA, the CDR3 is TGTGCCACCAGCCGGGACAGGAGCTCCTACGAGCAGTACTTC. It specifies CATSRDRSSYEQYF.

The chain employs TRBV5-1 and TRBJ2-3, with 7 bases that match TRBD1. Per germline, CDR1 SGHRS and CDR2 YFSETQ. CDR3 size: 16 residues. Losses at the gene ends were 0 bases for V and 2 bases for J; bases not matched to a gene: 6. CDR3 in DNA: TGCGCCAGCAGCTTGGGAAACAGGGGTTACACAGATACGCAGTATTTT. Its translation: CASSLGNRGYTDTQYF.

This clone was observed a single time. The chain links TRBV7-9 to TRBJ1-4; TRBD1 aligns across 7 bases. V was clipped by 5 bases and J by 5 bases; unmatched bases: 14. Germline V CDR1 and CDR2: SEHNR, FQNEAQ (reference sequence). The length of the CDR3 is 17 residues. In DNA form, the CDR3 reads TGTGCCAGCAGCCAGGGACAGCGGGCGGGACGGAATGAAAAACTGTTTTTT. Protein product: CASSQGQRAGRNEKLFF.

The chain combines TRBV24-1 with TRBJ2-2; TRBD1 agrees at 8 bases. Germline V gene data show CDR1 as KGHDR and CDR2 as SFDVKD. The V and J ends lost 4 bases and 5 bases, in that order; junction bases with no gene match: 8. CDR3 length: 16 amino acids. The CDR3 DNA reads TGTGCCACCAGTGACCCTGGGACAGGAGGAACCGGGGAGCTGTTTTTT. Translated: CATSDPGTGGTGELFF.

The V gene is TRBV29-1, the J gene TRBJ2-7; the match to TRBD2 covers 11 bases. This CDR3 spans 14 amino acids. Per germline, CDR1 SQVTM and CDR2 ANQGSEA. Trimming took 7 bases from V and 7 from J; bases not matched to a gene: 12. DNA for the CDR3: TGCAGCGCTGTCGGGCTAGCGGGAGGAAGGGAGCAGTACTTC. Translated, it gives CSAVGLAGGREQYF.

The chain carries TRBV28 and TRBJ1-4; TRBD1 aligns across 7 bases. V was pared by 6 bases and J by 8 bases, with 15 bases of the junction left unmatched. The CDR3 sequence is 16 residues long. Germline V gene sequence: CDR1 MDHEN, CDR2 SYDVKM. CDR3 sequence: CASSLGPGTAEEKLFF. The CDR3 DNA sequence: TGTGCCAGCAGCCTAGGCCCAGGGACAGCCGAGGAAAAACTGTTTTTT.

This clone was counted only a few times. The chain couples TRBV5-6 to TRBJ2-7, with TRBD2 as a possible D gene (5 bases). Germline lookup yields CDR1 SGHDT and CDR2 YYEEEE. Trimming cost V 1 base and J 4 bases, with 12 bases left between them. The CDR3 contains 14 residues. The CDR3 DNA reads TGTGCCAGCAGCTTGTCCCCTAGGAGGTACGAGCAGTACTTC. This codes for CASSLSPRRYEQYF.

The CDR3 reads CASSSYSGTGTQHF. The CDR3 coding sequence is TGTGCCAGCAGTTCGTACTCCGGGACAGGGACTCAGCATTTT. The chain recombines TRBV27 with TRBJ1-5, with 9 bases matching TRBD1. The CDR3 has 14 residues. The V gene's germline CDR1 is MNHEY and CDR2 SMNVEV (reference sequence). V gave up 4 bases and J gave up 13 bases; unmatched junction bases: 11.

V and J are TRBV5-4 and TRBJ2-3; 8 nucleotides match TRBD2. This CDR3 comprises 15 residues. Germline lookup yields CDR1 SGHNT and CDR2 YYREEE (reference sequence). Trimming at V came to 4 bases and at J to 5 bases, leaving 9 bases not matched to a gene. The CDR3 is CASSPSREAEDTQYF. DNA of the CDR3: TGTGCCAGCAGCCCGTCGCGGGAGGCGGAAGATACGCAGTATTTT.

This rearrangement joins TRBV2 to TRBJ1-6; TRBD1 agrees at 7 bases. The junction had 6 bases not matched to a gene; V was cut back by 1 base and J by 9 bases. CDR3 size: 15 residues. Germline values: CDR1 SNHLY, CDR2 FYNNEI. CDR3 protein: CASSEEAGGVSPLHF. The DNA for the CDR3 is TGTGCCAGCAGTGAAGAGGCAGGGGGAGTTTCACCCCTCCACTTT. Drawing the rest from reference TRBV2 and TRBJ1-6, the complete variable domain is EPEVTQTPSHQVTQMGQEVILRCVPISNHLYFYWYRQILGQKVEFLVSFYNNEISEKSEIFDDQFSVERPDGSNFTLKIRSTKLEDSAMYFCASSEEAGGVSPLHFGNGTRLTVT.

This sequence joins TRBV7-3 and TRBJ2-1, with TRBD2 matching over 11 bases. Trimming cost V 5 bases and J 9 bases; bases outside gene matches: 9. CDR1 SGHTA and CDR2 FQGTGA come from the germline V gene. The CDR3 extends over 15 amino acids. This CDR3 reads CASSVSGRAVGEQFF. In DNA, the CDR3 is TGTGCCAGCAGCGTTAGCGGGAGGGCCGTCGGTGAGCAGTTCTTC.

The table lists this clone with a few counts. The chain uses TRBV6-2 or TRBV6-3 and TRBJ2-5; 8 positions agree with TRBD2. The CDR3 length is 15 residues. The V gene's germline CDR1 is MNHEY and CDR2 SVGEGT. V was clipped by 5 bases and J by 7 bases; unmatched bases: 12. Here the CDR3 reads CASSPRKAGAVTQYF. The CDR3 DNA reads TGTGCCAGCAGTCCCCGAAAAGCGGGGGCAGTGACCCAGTACTTC.

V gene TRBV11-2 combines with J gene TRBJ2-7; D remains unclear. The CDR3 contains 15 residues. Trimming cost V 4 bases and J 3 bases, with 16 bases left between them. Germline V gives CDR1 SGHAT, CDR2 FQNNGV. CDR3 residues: CASSSLSPLYYEQYF. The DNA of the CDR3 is TGTGCCAGCAGCTCGTTATCTCCGCTCTACTACGAGCAGTACTTC.

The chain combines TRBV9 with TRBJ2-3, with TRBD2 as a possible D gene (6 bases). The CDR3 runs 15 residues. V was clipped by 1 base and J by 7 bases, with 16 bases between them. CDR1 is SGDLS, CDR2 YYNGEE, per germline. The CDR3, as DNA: TGTGCCAGCAGCGTACTTTCGGGACTGCCTTATACGCAGTATTTT. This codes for CASSVLSGLPYTQYF.

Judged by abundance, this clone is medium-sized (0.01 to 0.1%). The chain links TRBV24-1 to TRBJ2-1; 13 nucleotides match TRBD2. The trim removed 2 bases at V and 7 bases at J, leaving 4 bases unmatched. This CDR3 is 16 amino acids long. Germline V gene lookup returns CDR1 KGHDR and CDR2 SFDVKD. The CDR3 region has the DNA TGTGCCACCAGTGATTCCGGGACTAGCGGGGTGAATGAGCAGTTCTTC. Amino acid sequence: CATSDSGTSGVNEQFF.

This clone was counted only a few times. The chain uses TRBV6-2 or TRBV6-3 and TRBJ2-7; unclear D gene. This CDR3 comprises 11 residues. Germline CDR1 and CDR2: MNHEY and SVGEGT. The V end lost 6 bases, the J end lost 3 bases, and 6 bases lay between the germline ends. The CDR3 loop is CASSQHYEQYF. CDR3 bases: TGTGCCAGCAGCCAACACTACGAGCAGTACTTC.

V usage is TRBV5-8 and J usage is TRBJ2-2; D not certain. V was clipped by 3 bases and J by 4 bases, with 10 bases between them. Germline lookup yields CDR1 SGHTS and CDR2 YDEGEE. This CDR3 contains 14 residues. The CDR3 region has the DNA TGTGCCAGCAGCTCCTACCGAGGCACCGGGGAGCTGTTTTTT. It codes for CASSSYRGTGELFF.

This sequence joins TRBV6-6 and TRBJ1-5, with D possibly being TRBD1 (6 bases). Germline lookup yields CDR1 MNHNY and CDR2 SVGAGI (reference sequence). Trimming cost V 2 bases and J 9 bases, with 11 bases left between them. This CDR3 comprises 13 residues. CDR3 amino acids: CASSYTTGLPQHF. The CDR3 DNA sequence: TGTGCCAGCAGTTACACGACAGGTTTGCCCCAGCATTTT.

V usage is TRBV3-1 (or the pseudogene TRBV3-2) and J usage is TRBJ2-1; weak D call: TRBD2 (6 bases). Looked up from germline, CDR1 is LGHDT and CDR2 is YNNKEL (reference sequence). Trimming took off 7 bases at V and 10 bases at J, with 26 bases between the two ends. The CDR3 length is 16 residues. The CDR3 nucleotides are TGTGCCAGCACCTCAACCAGGACTACCCAGCGGAACGAGCAGTTCTTC. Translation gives CASTSTRTTQRNEQFF.

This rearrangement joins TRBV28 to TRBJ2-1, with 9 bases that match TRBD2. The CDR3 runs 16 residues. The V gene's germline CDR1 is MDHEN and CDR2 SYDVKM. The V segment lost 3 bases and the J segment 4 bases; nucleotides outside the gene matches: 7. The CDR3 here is CASSFALAGQYNEQFF. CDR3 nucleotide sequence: TGTGCCAGCAGTTTCGCGCTAGCGGGACAATACAATGAGCAGTTCTTC.

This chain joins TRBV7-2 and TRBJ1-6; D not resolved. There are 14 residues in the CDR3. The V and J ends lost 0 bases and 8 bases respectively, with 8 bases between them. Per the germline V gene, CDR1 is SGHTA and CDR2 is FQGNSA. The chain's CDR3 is CASSLATAYSPLHF. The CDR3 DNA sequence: TGTGCCAGCAGCTTAGCCACAGCATATTCACCCCTCCACTTT.

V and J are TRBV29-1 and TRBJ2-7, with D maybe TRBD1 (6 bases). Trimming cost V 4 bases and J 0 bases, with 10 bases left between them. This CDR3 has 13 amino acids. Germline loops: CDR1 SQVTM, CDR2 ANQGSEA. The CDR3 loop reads CSVVTGSSYEQYF. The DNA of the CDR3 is TGCAGCGTTGTAACAGGGAGCTCCTACGAGCAGTACTTC.

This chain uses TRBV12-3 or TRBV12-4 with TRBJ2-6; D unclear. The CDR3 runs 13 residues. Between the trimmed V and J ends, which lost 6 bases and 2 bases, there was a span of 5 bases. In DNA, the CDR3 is TGTGCCAGCAGGATAGCTGGGGCCAACGTCCTGACTTTC. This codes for CASRIAGANVLTF.

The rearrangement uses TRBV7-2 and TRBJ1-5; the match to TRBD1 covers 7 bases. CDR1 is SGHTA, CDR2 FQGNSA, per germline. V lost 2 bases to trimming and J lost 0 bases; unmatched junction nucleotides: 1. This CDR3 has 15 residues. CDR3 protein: CASSLQGGSNQPQHF. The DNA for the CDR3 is TGTGCCAGCAGCTTACAGGGGGGTAGCAATCAGCCCCAGCATTTT. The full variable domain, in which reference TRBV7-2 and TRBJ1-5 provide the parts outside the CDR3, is GAGVSQSPSNKVTEKGKDVELRCDPISGHTALYWYRQSLGQGLEFLIYFQGNSAPDKSGLPSDRFSAERTGGSVSTLTIQRTQQEDSAVYLCASSLQGGSNQPQHFGDGTRLSIL.

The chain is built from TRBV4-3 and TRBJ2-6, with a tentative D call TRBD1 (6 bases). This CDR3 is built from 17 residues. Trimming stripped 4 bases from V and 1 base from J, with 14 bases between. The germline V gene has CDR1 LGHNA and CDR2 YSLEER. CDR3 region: CASSRHFTGSGANVLTF. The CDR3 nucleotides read TGCGCCAGCAGCCGACACTTTACAGGGTCTGGGGCCAACGTCCTGACTTTC.

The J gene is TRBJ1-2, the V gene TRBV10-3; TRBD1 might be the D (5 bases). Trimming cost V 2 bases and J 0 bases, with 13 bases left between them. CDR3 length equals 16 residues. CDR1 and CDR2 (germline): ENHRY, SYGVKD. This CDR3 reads CAISEIAETANYGYTF. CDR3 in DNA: TGTGCCATCAGTGAGATCGCTGAGACAGCTAACTATGGCTACACCTTC.

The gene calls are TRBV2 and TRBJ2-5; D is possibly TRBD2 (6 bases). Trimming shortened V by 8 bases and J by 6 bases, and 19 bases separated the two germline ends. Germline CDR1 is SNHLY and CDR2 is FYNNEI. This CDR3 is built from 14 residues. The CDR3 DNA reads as TGTGCCAGCGCCGTGGAGGGGACGGAGCAGACCCAGTACTTC. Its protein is CASAVEGTEQTQYF.

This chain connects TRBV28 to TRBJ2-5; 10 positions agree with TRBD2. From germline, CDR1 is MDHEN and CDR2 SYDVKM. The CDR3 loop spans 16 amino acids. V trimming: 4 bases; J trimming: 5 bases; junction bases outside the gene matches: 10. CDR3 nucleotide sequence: TGTGCCAGCAGTTCCCAGACTAGCGGGCCCCGTGAGACCCAGTACTTC. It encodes CASSSQTSGPRETQYF.

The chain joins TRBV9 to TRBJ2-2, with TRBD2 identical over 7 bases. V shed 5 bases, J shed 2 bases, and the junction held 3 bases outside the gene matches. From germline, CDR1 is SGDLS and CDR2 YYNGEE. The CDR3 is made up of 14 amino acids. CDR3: CASRPGGNTGELFF. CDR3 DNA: TGTGCCAGCAGACCGGGGGGAAACACCGGGGAGCTGTTTTTT.

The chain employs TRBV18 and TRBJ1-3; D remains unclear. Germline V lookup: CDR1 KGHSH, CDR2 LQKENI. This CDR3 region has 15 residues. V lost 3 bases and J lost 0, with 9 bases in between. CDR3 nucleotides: TGTGCCAGCTCACCGAGGGAGGCCTCTGGAAACACCATATATTTT. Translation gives CASSPREASGNTIYF.